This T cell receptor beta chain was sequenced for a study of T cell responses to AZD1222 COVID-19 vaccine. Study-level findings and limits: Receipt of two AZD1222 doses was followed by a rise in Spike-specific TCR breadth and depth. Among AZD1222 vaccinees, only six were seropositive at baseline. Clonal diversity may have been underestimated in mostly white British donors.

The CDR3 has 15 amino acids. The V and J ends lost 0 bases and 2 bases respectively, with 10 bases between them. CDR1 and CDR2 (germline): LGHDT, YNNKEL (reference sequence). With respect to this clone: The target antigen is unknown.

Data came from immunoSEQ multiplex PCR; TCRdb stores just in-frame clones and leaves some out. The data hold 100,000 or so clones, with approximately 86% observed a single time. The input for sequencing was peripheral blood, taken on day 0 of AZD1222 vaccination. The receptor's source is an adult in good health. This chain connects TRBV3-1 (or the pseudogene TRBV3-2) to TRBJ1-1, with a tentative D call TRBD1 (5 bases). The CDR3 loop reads CASSQDPWGNTEAFF. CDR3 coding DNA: TGTGCCAGCAGCCAAGATCCCTGGGGCAACACTGAAGCTTTCTTT.